Included here is one T cell receptor beta chain sequence, with context. The data were taken from a study of blood T cell repertoires in COVID-19. In the original analysis: Reference gene primers were amplified, and this amplification served to estimate nucleated cell counts. Libraries were prepared by immunoSEQ multiplex PCR; TCRdb keeps only in-frame clonotypes and omits some of them. Clone size and the V and J calls come from that table; the DNA yielded D and trimming. The sample has over 200,000 clones, about 83% seen once. The receptor's source is a middle-aged man with active or convalescent COVID-19. Material for sequencing was peripheral blood.

CDR3 in amino acids: CASSVGTVSDTQYF. In DNA, the CDR3 is TGCGCCAGCAGTGTGGGGACAGTATCTGATACGCAGTATTTT. The J gene is TRBJ2-3, the V gene TRBV10-1, with 7 positions matching TRBD1. Losses at the gene ends were 4 bases for V and 6 bases for J; bases not matched to a gene: 7. Germline V gene data show CDR1 as WNHNN and CDR2 as SYGVQD (reference sequence). This CDR3 region has 14 residues.